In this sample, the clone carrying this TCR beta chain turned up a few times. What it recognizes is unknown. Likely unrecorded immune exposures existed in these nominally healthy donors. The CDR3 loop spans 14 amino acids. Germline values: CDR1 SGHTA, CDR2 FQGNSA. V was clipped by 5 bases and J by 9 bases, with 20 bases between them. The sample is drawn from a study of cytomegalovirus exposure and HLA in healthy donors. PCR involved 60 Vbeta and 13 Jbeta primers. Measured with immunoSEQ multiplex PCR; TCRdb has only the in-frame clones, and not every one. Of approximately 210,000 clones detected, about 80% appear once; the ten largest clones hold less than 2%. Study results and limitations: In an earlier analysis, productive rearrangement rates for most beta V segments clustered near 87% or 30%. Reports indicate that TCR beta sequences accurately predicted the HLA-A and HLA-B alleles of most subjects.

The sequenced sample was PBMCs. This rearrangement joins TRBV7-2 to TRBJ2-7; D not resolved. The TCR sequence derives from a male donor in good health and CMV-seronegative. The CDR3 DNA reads TGTGCCAGCAGCGGCGGATTCGGGTCCCTAGGGCAGTACTTC. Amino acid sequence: CASSGGFGSLGQYF.